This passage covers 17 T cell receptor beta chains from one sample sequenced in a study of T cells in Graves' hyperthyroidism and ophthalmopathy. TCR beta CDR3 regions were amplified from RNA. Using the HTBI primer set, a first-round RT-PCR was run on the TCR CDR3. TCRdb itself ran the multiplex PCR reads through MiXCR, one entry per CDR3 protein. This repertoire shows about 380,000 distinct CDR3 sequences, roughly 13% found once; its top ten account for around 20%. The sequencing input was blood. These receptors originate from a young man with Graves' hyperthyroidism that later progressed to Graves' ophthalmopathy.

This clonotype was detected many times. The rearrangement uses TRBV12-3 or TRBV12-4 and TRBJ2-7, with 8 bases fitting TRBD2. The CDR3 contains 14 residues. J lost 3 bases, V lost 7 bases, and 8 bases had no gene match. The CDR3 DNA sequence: TGTGCCAGCACTTTTAGCGGGGCCAGCTACGAGCAGTACTTC. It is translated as CASTFSGASYEQYF.

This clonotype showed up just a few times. Here the CDR3 reads CASSRGGTETQYF. CDR3 in DNA: TGTGCCAGCAGCCGAGGGGGGACGGAGACCCAGTACTTC. The chain carries TRBV11-2 and TRBJ2-5, with D tentatively TRBD1 or TRBD2 (6 bases each). The CDR3 runs 13 residues. With 5 bases removed from V and 5 bases from J, the gap between germline ends came to 12 bases. Germline CDR1 reads SGHAT; CDR2 reads FQNNGV.

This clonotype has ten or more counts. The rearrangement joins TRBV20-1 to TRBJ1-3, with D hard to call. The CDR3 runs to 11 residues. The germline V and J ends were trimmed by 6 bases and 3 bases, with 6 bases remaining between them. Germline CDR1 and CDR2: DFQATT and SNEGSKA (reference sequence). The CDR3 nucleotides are TGCAGTGCCCTAGATGGAAACACCATATATTTT. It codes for CSALDGNTIYF.

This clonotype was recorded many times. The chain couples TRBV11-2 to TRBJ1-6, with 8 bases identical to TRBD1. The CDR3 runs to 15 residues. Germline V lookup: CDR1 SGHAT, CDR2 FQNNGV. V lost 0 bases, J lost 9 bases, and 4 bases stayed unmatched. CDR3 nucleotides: TGTGCCAGCAGCTTAGATCGGGGACAGGTTTCACCCCTCCACTTT. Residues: CASSLDRGQVSPLHF. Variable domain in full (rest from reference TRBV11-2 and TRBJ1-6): EAGVAQSPRYKIIEKRQSVAFWCNPISGHATLYWYQQILGQGPKLLIQFQNNGVVDDSQLPKDRFSAERLKGVDSTLKIQPAKLEDSAVYLCASSLDRGQVSPLHFGNGTRLTVT.

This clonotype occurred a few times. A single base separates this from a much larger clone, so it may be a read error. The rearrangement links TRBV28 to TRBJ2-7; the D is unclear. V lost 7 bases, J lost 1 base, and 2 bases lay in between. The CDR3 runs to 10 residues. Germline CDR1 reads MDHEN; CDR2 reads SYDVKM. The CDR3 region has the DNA TGTGCCAGCAAGTCCTACGAGCAGTACTTC. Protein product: CASKSYEQYF.

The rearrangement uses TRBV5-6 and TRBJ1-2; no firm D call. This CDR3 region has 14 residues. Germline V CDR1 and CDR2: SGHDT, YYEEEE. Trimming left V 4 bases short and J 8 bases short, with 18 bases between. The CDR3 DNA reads TGTGCCAGCAGCCCCCGTTCGGGCCGTAGCGGCTACACCTTC. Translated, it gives CASSPRSGRSGYTF. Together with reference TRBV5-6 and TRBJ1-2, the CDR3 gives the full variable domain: DAGVTQSPTHLIKTRGQQVTLRCSPKSGHDTVSWYQQALGQGPQFIFQYYEEEERQRGNFPDRFSGHQFPNYSSELNVNALLLGDSALYLCASSPRSGRSGYTFGSGTRLTVV.

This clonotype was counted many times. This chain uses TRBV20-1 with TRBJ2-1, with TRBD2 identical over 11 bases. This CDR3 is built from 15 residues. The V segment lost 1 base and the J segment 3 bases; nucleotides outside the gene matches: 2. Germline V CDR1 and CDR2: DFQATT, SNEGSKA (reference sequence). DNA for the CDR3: TGCAGTGCTAGAGCTAGCGGGAGGATCTACAATGAGCAGTTCTTC. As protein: CSARASGRIYNEQFF.

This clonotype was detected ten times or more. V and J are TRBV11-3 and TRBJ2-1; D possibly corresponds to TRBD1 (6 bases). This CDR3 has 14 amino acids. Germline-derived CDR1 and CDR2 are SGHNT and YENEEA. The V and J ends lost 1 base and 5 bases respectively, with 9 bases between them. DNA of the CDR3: TGTGCCAGCAGCTTAGGGGGGCACGACAATGAGCAGTTCTTC. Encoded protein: CASSLGGHDNEQFF.

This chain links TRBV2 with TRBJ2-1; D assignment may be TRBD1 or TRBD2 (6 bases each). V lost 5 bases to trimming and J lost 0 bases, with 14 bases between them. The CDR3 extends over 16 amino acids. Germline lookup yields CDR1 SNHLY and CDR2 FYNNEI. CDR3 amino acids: CASSYGGPSSYNEQFF. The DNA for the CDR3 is TGTGCCAGCAGTTACGGGGGCCCGAGCTCCTACAATGAGCAGTTCTTC.

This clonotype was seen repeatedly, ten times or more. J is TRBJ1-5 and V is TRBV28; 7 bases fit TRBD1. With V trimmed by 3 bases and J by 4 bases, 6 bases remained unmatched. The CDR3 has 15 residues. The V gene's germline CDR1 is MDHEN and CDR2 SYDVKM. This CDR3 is CASSLSDRVNQPQHF. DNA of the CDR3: TGTGCCAGCAGTTTGTCTGACAGGGTAAATCAGCCCCAGCATTTT.

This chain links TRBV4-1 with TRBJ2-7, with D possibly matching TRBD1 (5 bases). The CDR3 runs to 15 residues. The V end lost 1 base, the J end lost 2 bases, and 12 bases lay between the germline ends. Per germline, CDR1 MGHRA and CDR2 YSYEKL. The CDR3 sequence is CASSQGPQTAYEQYF. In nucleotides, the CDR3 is TGCGCCAGCAGCCAAGGCCCGCAGACAGCCTACGAGCAGTACTTC.

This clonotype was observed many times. CDR3 residues: CASSDLDTDNYGYTF. The CDR3 bases are TGTGCCAGCAGTGACTTGGACACCGATAACTATGGCTACACCTTC. The V call is TRBV7-9, the J call TRBJ1-2; a weak D match, TRBD1 (5 bases). The CDR3 has 15 amino acids. Germline V gene sequence: CDR1 SEHNR, CDR2 FQNEAQ (reference sequence). V shed 6 bases and J shed 1 base, with 15 bases lying between them.

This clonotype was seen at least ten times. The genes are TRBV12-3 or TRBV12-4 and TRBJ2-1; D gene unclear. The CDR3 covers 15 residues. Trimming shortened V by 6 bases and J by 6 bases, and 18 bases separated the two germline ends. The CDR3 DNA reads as TGTGCCAGCAGCCTTCTGGCTAGGTCTGGCAATGAGCAGTTCTTC. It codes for CASSLLARSGNEQFF.

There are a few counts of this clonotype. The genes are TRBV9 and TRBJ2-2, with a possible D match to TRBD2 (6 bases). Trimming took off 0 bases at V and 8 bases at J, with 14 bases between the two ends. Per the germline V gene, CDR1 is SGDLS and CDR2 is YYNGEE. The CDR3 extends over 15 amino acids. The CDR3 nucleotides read TGTGCCAGCAGCGTAGGCGGAGGGGCGGGAGGGGAGCTGTTTTTT. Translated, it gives CASSVGGGAGGELFF.

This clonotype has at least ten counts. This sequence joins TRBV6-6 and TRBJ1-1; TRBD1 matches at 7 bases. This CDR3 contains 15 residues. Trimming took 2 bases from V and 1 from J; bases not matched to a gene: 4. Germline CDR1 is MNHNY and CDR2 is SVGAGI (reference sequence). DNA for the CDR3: TGTGCCAGCAGTTACAGACAGGGAGGGAACACTGAAGCTTTCTTT. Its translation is CASSYRQGGNTEAFF.

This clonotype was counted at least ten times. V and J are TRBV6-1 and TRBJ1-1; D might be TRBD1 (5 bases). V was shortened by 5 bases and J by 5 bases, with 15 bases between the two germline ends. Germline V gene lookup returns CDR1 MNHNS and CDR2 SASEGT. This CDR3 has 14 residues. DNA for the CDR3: TGTGCCAGCAGTACCACAACCTGGGGGACTGAAGCTTTCTTT. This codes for CASSTTTWGTEAFF.

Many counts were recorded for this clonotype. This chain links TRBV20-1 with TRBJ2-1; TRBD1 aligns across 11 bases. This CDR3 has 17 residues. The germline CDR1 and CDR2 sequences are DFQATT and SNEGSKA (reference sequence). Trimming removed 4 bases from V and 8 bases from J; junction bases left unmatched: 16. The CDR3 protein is CSANGVPGQGVLDEQFF. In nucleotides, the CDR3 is TGCAGTGCTAATGGCGTACCGGGACAGGGGGTCTTGGATGAGCAGTTCTTC.